The 32 T cell receptor beta chains below come from one sample, sequenced in a study of EBV T-cell therapy then PD-1 blockade in nasopharyngeal carcinoma. Data came from immunoSEQ multiplex PCR; TCRdb stores just in-frame clones and leaves some out. In the table there are 20,000 to 25,000 clones, 82% of which are singletons. Treatment indicated: AdE1-LMPpoly-expanded autologous EBV-specific T-cell therapy followed by anti-PD-1 nivolumab. No antigen has been assigned to these receptors. The material was CD8+ T cells from blood, obtained at day -245 from a patient whose treatment included autologous EBV-specific T cells and nivolumab. Receptors originate from a man aged 35 to 55 with nasopharyngeal carcinoma.

The genes are TRBV9 and TRBJ1-2, with 7 bases fitting TRBD1. Germline lookup yields CDR1 SGDLS and CDR2 YYNGEE. The CDR3 totals 14 residues. V dropped 2 bases and J dropped 1; count of bases not matched to a gene: 2. This chain's CDR3 is CASSVGTVNYGYTF. The CDR3 bases are TGTGCCAGCAGCGTCGGGACAGTTAACTATGGCTACACCTTC. The entire variable domain, with the rest obtained from reference TRBV9 and TRBJ1-2, is as follows: DSGVTQTPKHLITATGQRVTLRCSPRSGDLSVYWYQQSLDQGLQFLIQYYNGEERAKGNILERFSAQQFPDLHSELNLSSLELGDSALYFCASSVGTVNYGYTFGSGTRLTVV.

This chain links TRBV9 with TRBJ1-2; 10 nucleotides align to TRBD1. Trimming took 4 bases from V and 8 from J; bases not matched to a gene: 8. This CDR3 has 14 residues. CDR1 is SGDLS, CDR2 YYNGEE, per germline. The CDR3 DNA is TGTGCCAGCAGCACCTCGACAGGGGGCGAAGGCTACACCTTC. Its protein is CASSTSTGGEGYTF.

V and J are TRBV3-1 (or the pseudogene TRBV3-2) and TRBJ1-2; maybe TRBD1 (5 bases). This CDR3 is 14 amino acids long. Germline V gene sequence: CDR1 LGHDT, CDR2 YNNKEL (reference sequence). Trimming pared 4 bases from V and 4 bases from J, leaving 13 bases between. As DNA, the CDR3 is TGTGCCAGCAGCCTCCGAGGGGCCCCCTATGGCTACACCTTC. As protein: CASSLRGAPYGYTF.

In its sample, this clone was seen a few times. This chain connects TRBV3-1 (or the pseudogene TRBV3-2) to TRBJ1-1; possible D gene TRBD1, 6 bases. The CDR3 runs to 16 residues. CDR1 is LGHDT and CDR2 is YNNKEL in the germline V gene (reference sequence). V was shortened by 0 bases and J by 0 bases, with 11 bases between the two germline ends. The CDR3 DNA follows: TGTGCCAGCAGCCAAGAAAGGGACACAATGAACACTGAAGCTTTCTTT. The encoded protein is CASSQERDTMNTEAFF.

The CDR3 region has the DNA TGTGCCAGCAGTTACTCGACTAGCGGGGGAGAGACCCAGTACTTC. Its translation: CASSYSTSGGETQYF. This chain joins TRBV6-5 and TRBJ2-5, with 12 bases aligning to TRBD2. The V gene end was trimmed by 0 bases and the J gene end by 4 bases; junction bases not matched to a gene: 0. The V gene's germline CDR1 is MNHEY and CDR2 SVGAGI. The CDR3 runs 15 residues.

CDR3 sequence reads: CASSQGSPYEQYF. The CDR3 bases are TGCGCCAGCAGCCAAGGATCTCCCTACGAGCAGTACTTC. The chain combines TRBV4-1 with TRBJ2-7, with D unresolved. V shed 1 base and J shed 2 bases, with 6 bases lying between them. CDR3 size: 13 residues. Germline CDR1 and CDR2: MGHRA and YSYEKL.

As concerns this clone: The same CDR3 arises from other DNA sequences in this sample as well. V usage is TRBV9 and J usage is TRBJ1-1, with TRBD1 identical over 7 bases. V shed 4 bases and J 4 bases; nucleotides not matched to a gene: 4. The CDR3 covers 13 residues. Per the germline V gene, CDR1 is SGDLS and CDR2 is YYNGEE. CDR3 DNA: TGTGCCAGCAGCCAACAGGGGCGCACTGAAGCTTTCTTT. This translates into CASSQQGRTEAFF.

This clone occurred a few times. The chain employs TRBV5-6 and TRBJ1-2; weak D call: TRBD1 (5 bases). This CDR3 region has 13 residues. The V gene lost 4 bases and the J gene lost 7 bases, with 14 bases spanning the gap. The germline V gene has CDR1 SGHDT and CDR2 YYEEEE. CDR3 in amino acids: CASSQITGSGYTF. In nucleotides, the CDR3 is TGTGCCAGCAGCCAGATCACAGGCTCTGGCTACACCTTC.

This chain uses TRBV5-6 with TRBJ1-5; possibly TRBD1 for D (5 bases). The CDR3 runs to 14 residues. The V and J ends lost 3 bases and 0 bases respectively, with 7 bases between them. Germline CDR1 reads SGHDT; CDR2 reads YYEEEE. The DNA of the CDR3 is TGTGCCAGCAGCTCGACAGCTAGCAATCAGCCCCAGCATTTT. Protein sequence: CASSSTASNQPQHF.

The chain is built from TRBV6-2 or TRBV6-3 and TRBJ2-1; tentative D call: TRBD2 (5 bases). Trimming pared 6 bases from V and 9 bases from J, leaving 18 bases between. The CDR3 is 14 amino acids. The germline V gene encodes CDR1 MNHEY and CDR2 SVGEGT. The CDR3 DNA reads TGTGCCAGCAGCCGACGGAATATGAGGGCTGAGCAGTTCTTC. Encoded protein: CASSRRNMRAEQFF.

A single count supports this clone. The chain has TRBV9 and TRBJ2-3, with TRBD1 matching 8 bases. The CDR3 has 17 amino acids. Germline CDR1 and CDR2: SGDLS and YYNGEE. V lost 4 bases and J lost 4; bases outside the gene matches: 14. CDR3: CASSLLPDREIPDTQYF. In DNA, the CDR3 is TGTGCCAGCAGCCTCTTACCGGACAGGGAGATTCCAGATACGCAGTATTTT.

This chain links TRBV4-2 with TRBJ1-1; D may be TRBD1 (6 bases). V was cut by 0 bases and J by 4 bases, with 15 bases left in between. This CDR3 is 16 amino acids long. In germline, CDR1 is LGHNA, CDR2 YNFKEQ. The CDR3 protein is CASSQDVGAWGTEAFF. CDR3 DNA: TGTGCCAGCAGCCAAGATGTGGGGGCCTGGGGCACTGAAGCTTTCTTT.

The rearrangement uses TRBV4-3 and TRBJ2-7; 10 nucleotides align to TRBD1. J was trimmed by 7 bases and V by 3 bases; bases with no gene match: 9. Germline V gives CDR1 LGHNA, CDR2 YSLEER. This CDR3 is 15 amino acids long. This CDR3 reads CASSQRGQGSDEQYF. CDR3 in DNA: TGCGCCAGCAGCCAGCGGGGACAGGGGTCAGATGAGCAGTACTTC.

The gene calls are TRBV6-6 and TRBJ1-1; no reliable D call. The V and J ends lost 6 bases and 6 bases respectively, with 11 bases between them. There are 12 residues in the CDR3. Germline CDR1 is MNHNY and CDR2 is SVGAGI (reference sequence). The CDR3 protein is CASSIGPAEAFF. CDR3 DNA: TGTGCCAGCAGCATCGGTCCCGCTGAAGCTTTCTTT.

This clone was seen only a few times. V is TRBV10-3 and J is TRBJ1-2, with TRBD1 identical over 9 bases. V lost 8 bases to trimming and J lost 5 bases; unmatched junction nucleotides: 6. This CDR3 spans 13 amino acids. In germline, CDR1 is ENHRY, CDR2 SYGVKD. The CDR3 DNA is TGTGCCATCGGTACAGGGGGCTTATATGGCTACACCTTC. It yields the protein CAIGTGGLYGYTF.

The rearrangement joins TRBV6-2 or TRBV6-3 to TRBJ1-1; possible D gene TRBD1, 5 bases. CDR1 is MNHEY and CDR2 is SVGEGT in the germline V gene. The CDR3 spans 18 residues. V shed 2 bases and J shed 2 bases, with 21 bases lying between them. The CDR3 is CASSYRQGKAVGNTEAFF. The CDR3 nucleotides read TGTGCCAGCAGTTACCGGCAGGGAAAGGCTGTGGGTAACACTGAAGCTTTCTTT.

There are a few counts of this clone. The chain uses TRBV27 and TRBJ1-6; a possible D gene is TRBD1 (5 bases). The germline V gene encodes CDR1 MNHEY and CDR2 SMNVEV (reference sequence). Trimming left V 3 bases short and J 12 bases short, with 18 bases between. The CDR3 has 15 amino acids. The CDR3, as DNA: TGTGCCAGCAGTTTGTACCGGGACCTCCGGAGACCCCTCCACTTT. This encodes CASSLYRDLRRPLHF.

The DNA of the CDR3 is TGTGCCAGCAGCTTGTTCAATAATGAAAAACTGTTTTTT. As protein: CASSLFNNEKLFF. The V gene is TRBV5-6, the J gene TRBJ1-4; D is undetermined. The CDR3 loop spans 13 amino acids. Trimming shortened V by 1 base and J by 4 bases, and 5 bases separated the two germline ends. Germline V gene sequence: CDR1 SGHDT, CDR2 YYEEEE.

J is TRBJ2-7 and V is TRBV20-1; either TRBD1 or TRBD2 may fit D (5 bases each). Germline CDR1 is DFQATT and CDR2 is SNEGSKA (reference sequence). The CDR3 has 11 amino acids. The ends were cut back, 6 bases at V and 6 bases at J, with 12 bases in the middle. The CDR3 coding sequence is TGCAGTGCGGGGCCAGGGAGCGAGCAGTACTTC. It is translated as CSAGPGSEQYF.

This clone is judged medium-sized. The chain is built from TRBV4-2 and TRBJ2-1; TRBD2 aligns across 14 bases. Germline values: CDR1 LGHNA, CDR2 YNFKEQ. The CDR3 extends over 16 amino acids. V lost 1 base, J lost 10 bases, and 6 bases stayed unmatched. The CDR3 loop reads CASSQVTGTSGGEQFF. The CDR3, as DNA: TGTGCCAGCAGCCAAGTAACCGGGACTAGCGGGGGAGAGCAGTTCTTC.

The chain joins TRBV4-3 to TRBJ2-3, with D perhaps matching TRBD1 (5 bases). V was trimmed by 0 bases and J by 4 bases, leaving 14 bases between them. This CDR3 contains 16 residues. Germline V gene data show CDR1 as LGHNA and CDR2 as YSLEER. CDR3 amino acids: CASSQDQGVGSDTQYF. Written as DNA, the CDR3 is TGCGCCAGCAGCCAAGACCAAGGGGTTGGGTCAGATACGCAGTATTTT.

V and J are TRBV7-9 and TRBJ1-4; D is possibly TRBD1 (6 bases). Trimming pared 5 bases from V and 6 bases from J, leaving 13 bases between. This CDR3 spans 14 amino acids. CDR1 and CDR2 (germline): SEHNR, FQNEAQ (reference sequence). The CDR3, as DNA: TGTGCCAGCAGCCGTACAGGGAGAGATGAAAAACTGTTTTTT. It is translated as CASSRTGRDEKLFF.

The chain uses TRBV4-1 and TRBJ2-7, with a weak D call TRBD1 (5 bases). This CDR3 comprises 16 residues. Germline values: CDR1 MGHRA, CDR2 YSYEKL. The V gene lost 0 bases and the J gene lost 3 bases, with 15 bases spanning the gap. CDR3 coding DNA: TGCGCCAGCAGCCAAGATAGAACAGGTTCGTACTACGAGCAGTACTTC. Amino acids: CASSQDRTGSYYEQYF.

Of note for this clone: The junction differs from germline at one of its ends, possibly a read error. The chain employs TRBV6-4 and TRBJ2-2, with TRBD2 as a possible D gene (6 bases). The CDR3 has 14 amino acids. Per the germline V gene, CDR1 is MRHNA and CDR2 is SNTAGT. The CDR3 sequence: CATSSGESTGELFF. The CDR3 bases are TGTGCCACCAGTTCGGGGGAAAGCACCGGGGAGCTGTTTTTT.

This clone has a single count. V gene TRBV7-9 combines with J gene TRBJ1-2; D possibly corresponds to TRBD1 (5 bases). The CDR3 has 15 amino acids. Between the trimmed V and J ends, which lost 3 bases and 3 bases, there was a span of 14 bases. Germline V gives CDR1 SEHNR, CDR2 FQNEAQ (reference sequence). CDR3 nucleotide sequence: TGTGCCAGCAGCTTGCTTCAAGGGGTGTACTATGGCTACACCTTC. The encoded protein is CASSLLQGVYYGYTF.

The chain joins TRBV28 to TRBJ1-2, with 8 bases aligning to TRBD1. The V and J ends lost 6 bases and 5 bases, in that order; junction bases with no gene match: 14. The CDR3 has 16 amino acids. Germline values: CDR1 MDHEN, CDR2 SYDVKM. CDR3 region: CASRIPGQASRYGYTF. CDR3 in DNA: TGTGCCAGCAGGATTCCGGGACAGGCGTCTCGTTATGGCTACACCTTC.

The V gene is TRBV6-2 or TRBV6-3, the J gene TRBJ2-3, with TRBD2 identical over 8 bases. Per germline, CDR1 MNHEY and CDR2 SVGEGT. V shed 2 bases, J shed 4 bases, and the junction held 5 bases outside the gene matches. There are 15 residues in the CDR3. The CDR3 sequence is CASSYESSGSDTQYF. The CDR3 DNA is TGTGCCAGCAGTTACGAGTCTAGCGGGTCAGATACGCAGTATTTT.

The rearrangement uses TRBV5-1 and TRBJ1-1, with a tentative D call TRBD1 (5 bases). Germline V CDR1 and CDR2: SGHRS, YFSETQ. The CDR3 consists of 14 residues. V lost 0 bases and J 1 base, leaving 7 bases between the germline ends. Here the CDR3 reads CASSLGGSNTEAFF. The CDR3 DNA sequence: TGCGCCAGCAGCTTGGGGGGGTCGAACACTGAAGCTTTCTTT.

The V and J genes are TRBV2 and TRBJ2-4; D may be TRBD2 (6 bases). From germline, CDR1 is SNHLY and CDR2 FYNNEI. This CDR3 is 13 amino acids long. The V end was cut by 9 bases, the J end by 2 bases, with 11 bases between. The CDR3 loop is CARGGESKNIQYF. In DNA form, the CDR3 reads TGTGCCAGGGGGGGAGAGTCCAAAAACATTCAGTACTTC.

V is TRBV4-1 and J is TRBJ1-2; 10 nucleotides agree with TRBD1. The CDR3 length is 15 residues. Germline V gene lookup returns CDR1 MGHRA and CDR2 YSYEKL. J lost 4 bases, V lost 4 bases, and 6 bases had no gene match. The CDR3 coding sequence is TGCGCCAGCAGCCCACGGGACAGGGGCTTCTATGGCTACACCTTC. This gives the protein CASSPRDRGFYGYTF.

This clone occurred a few times. The chain uses TRBV27 and TRBJ2-3; possibly TRBD2 for D (6 bases). Germline V gene lookup returns CDR1 MNHEY and CDR2 SMNVEV (reference sequence). The CDR3 runs to 12 residues. The V end lost 9 bases, the J end lost 2 bases, and 9 bases lay between the germline ends. CDR3 protein: CARPGLTDTQYF. The CDR3 coding sequence is TGTGCCAGGCCGGGACTCACAGATACGCAGTATTTT.

V gene TRBV19 combines with J gene TRBJ2-1, with a weak D call TRBD1 (6 bases). Germline V gene sequence: CDR1 LNHDA, CDR2 SQIVND (reference sequence). V was clipped by 5 bases and J by 6 bases, with 14 bases between them. CDR3 length equals 14 residues. The CDR3 DNA reads as TGTGCCAGTAGTGTCCTTCCAGGGGCCAATGAGCAGTTCTTC. It yields the protein CASSVLPGANEQFF.